This T cell receptor beta chain is from a study of T cells in Graves' hyperthyroidism and ophthalmopathy. Study observations and caveats: Ophthalmopathy was separated from stable hyperthyroidism by a 13 V-J model. Ophthalmopathy, which appeared later, was predicted by the model a median 6.5 months before onset.

Amplification of TCR beta CDR3 regions was performed using RNA transcripts as template. In the first-round RT-PCR of the TCR CDR3, the HTBI primer set was used. One entry per CDR3 protein, called by TCRdb with MiXCR from the multiplex PCR reads. This sample has more than 300,000 distinct CDR3 sequences, with about a sixth found just once. The sample holds many counts of this clonotype. The antigen remains undetermined. Between the trimmed V and J ends, which lost 4 bases and 0 bases, there was a span of 7 bases. The CDR3 contains 13 residues. Germline-derived CDR1 and CDR2 are PRHDT and FYEKMQ (reference sequence).

The receptor was derived from a woman aged 25 to 45 with Graves' hyperthyroidism that later progressed to Graves' ophthalmopathy. The material sequenced was blood. The rearrangement joins TRBV13 to TRBJ2-7, with D hard to call. CDR3 protein: CASSSHNSYEQYF. The CDR3 DNA is TGTGCCAGCAGCTCCCACAACTCCTACGAGCAGTACTTC.